The clone carrying this T cell receptor beta chain has ten or more counts. Its antigen is currently unknown. With molecular barcodes, quantitative 5'-RACE was used to make the TCR beta libraries. TCRdb re-called the 5' RACE reads with MiXCR, one entry per CDR3 protein. The profile covers 350,000 to 400,000 distinct CDR3 sequences, with 20% appearing a single time and around 13% taken by the ten largest. The sample comes from a study of CD8 T cells in ankylosing spondylitis. Notes on the study in general: Roughly eight highly homologous variants made up a TCR beta motif that seemed to typify ankylosing spondylitis blood. In ankylosing spondylitis patients, matched synovial fluid reportedly showed significant enrichment of disease-linked clones. Certain motif variants had earlier appeared in reactive arthritis synovial fluid and blood.

The CDR3 is made up of 14 amino acids. V gave up 5 bases and J gave up 0 bases; unmatched junction bases: 3. The source of this sequence is a male donor with ankylosing spondylitis or in good health (not recorded which). The sequencing input was blood, either unsorted or a sorted T cell fraction (not recorded which). The chain carries TRBV12-3 or TRBV12-4 and TRBJ2-7; 8 bases align to TRBD1. As DNA, the CDR3 is TGTGCCAGCAGTCCGGGACAGGCCTCCTACGAGCAGTACTTC. As protein: CASSPGQASYEQYF.